The clone carrying this T cell receptor beta chain was detected ten times or more. Its cognate antigen is unknown. Template-switch 5'RACE cDNA synthesis added a 10-nucleotide unique molecular identifier. TCRdb re-analysed the 5' RACE reads in MiXCR, keeping a single row per CDR3 protein. This sample has some 60,000 distinct CDR3 sequences, with 3.5% to 4.5% found just once. This sample was included in a study of neurological immune-mediated disorders. V dropped 7 bases and J dropped 2 bases, with 11 bases sitting between them. CDR3 length equals 14 residues. CDR1 and CDR2 from the germline V gene are SGHVS and FNYEAQ. Study results and limitations: Phylogenetic analysis grouped 18 of 34 multiple sclerosis patients' repertoires together, suggesting a possible repertoire signature. The greatest degree of TCR clonal expansion was observed in HTLV-1-associated myelopathy, with the lowest in multiple sclerosis, below that of healthy controls.

Sequenced material: PBMCs. The J gene is TRBJ2-2, the V gene TRBV7-6; perhaps TRBD2 as D (6 bases). This clonotype originated in a woman aged 45-59 years with multiple sclerosis. The CDR3 protein is CASKGTRNTGELFF. In nucleotides, the CDR3 is TGTGCCAGCAAAGGGACTCGAAACACCGGGGAGCTGTTTTTT.